The 5 T cell receptor beta chains listed next were all sequenced from one sample in a study of vaccination and CD4 T cells after COVID-19 (dated by TCRdb to 2021 to 2024). In the paper's terms, the treatment or condition label means: approximately nine-day PBMC culture with coronavirus spike peptide pools or control peptides (ViraFEST assay). The library was prepared using PCR. Instrument used: Illumina iSeq 100. DNA from cultured CD4+ T cells was subjected to TCR sequencing with the Oncomine TCR Beta short-read assay at the Johns Hopkins FTIC core. TCRdb's own reprocessing of the public reads used fastp at Q25 and MiXCR and kept productive beta chains. When rows share a CDR3 protein, they turn into one entry using the most common DNA and genes. The sample table lists 15,000 to 20,000 distinct CDR3 sequences, 61% of them with a count of one. The leading ten clones occupy roughly a tenth of the sample.

No antigen has been identified for these receptors. Input material: CD4+ T cells from blood, cultured in vitro. These receptors all stem from a human donor who had recovered from COVID-19.

This chain links TRBV20-1 with TRBJ2-2; tentative D call: TRBD2 (6 bases). Per germline, CDR1 DFQATT and CDR2 SNEGSKA (reference sequence). The CDR3 consists of 14 residues. V lost 5 bases to trimming and J lost 2 bases, with 12 bases between them. For the CDR3, the DNA is TGCAGTGCTCTGCGGGACTTTAACACCGGGGAGCTGTTTTTT. This codes for CSALRDFNTGELFF.

The rearrangement joins TRBV15 to TRBJ1-2, with D unresolved. This CDR3 contains 13 residues. V lost 5 bases and J lost 2, with 9 bases in between. The germline V gene encodes CDR1 LNHNV and CDR2 YYDKDF (reference sequence). This CDR3 reads CATSSQLNYGYTF. CDR3 DNA: TGTGCCACCAGCTCCCAGTTAAACTATGGCTACACCTTC.

This clonotype occurred a few times. CDR3 in amino acids: CASSSPFYGVQETQYF. The CDR3 bases are TGTGCCAGCAGCTCCCCGTTTTATGGAGTCCAAGAGACCCAGTACTTC. The genes are TRBV11-3 and TRBJ2-5; D ambiguous. Per germline, CDR1 SGHNT and CDR2 YENEEA. The CDR3 loop spans 16 amino acids. Trimming took off 4 bases at V and 1 base at J, with 16 bases between the two ends.

The CDR3 loop is CASKDDKGRQPQHF. CDR3 nucleotides: TGTGCCAGCAAGGACGACAAGGGCAGGCAGCCCCAGCATTTT. The chain carries TRBV6-2 or TRBV6-3 and TRBJ1-5, with D hard to call. The CDR3 sequence is 14 residues long. With 7 bases removed from V and 7 bases from J, the gap between germline ends came to 17 bases. The germline CDR1 and CDR2 sequences are MNHEY and SVGEGT.

CDR3 nucleotides: TGTGCCAGCAGGGAGTCTCCGGGACAGGGGTCGGCTGGCTACACCTTC. Residues: CASRESPGQGSAGYTF. This chain joins TRBV2 and TRBJ1-2; 10 bases are a match to TRBD1. The CDR3 has 16 residues. V trimming: 6 bases; J trimming: 7 bases; junction bases outside the gene matches: 14. The germline gives CDR1 SNHLY, CDR2 FYNNEI. Full variable domain (missing parts from reference TRBV2 and TRBJ1-2): EPEVTQTPSHQVTQMGQEVILRCVPISNHLYFYWYRQILGQKVEFLVSFYNNEISEKSEIFDDQFSVERPDGSNFTLKIRSTKLEDSAMYFCASRESPGQGSAGYTFGSGTRLTVV.